Below, 13 T cell receptor beta chains from the same sample are listed, as sequenced in a study of cytomegalovirus exposure and HLA in healthy donors. Researchers ran the PCR with 60 Vbeta and 13 Jbeta primers. Libraries were prepared by immunoSEQ multiplex PCR; TCRdb keeps only in-frame clonotypes and omits some of them. The sample includes hundreds of thousands of clones, around 89% of them seen just once. Sequencing was done on a sample of PBMCs. The receptor source for this set is a woman between 18 and 29 years old in good health and CMV-seronegative.

In regard to this clone: The final CDR3 position lacks the conserved phenylalanine or tryptophan, pointing to a likely read error. The V gene is TRBV4-1, the J gene TRBJ1-2; D gene uncertain. The V gene lost 4 bases and the J gene lost 0 bases, with 3 bases spanning the gap. Germline lookup yields CDR1 MGHRA and CDR2 YSYEKL. The CDR3 length is 12 residues. The CDR3 reads CASSRANYGYTL. CDR3 in DNA: TGCGCCAGCAGCCGAGCTAACTATGGCTACACCCTC.

The chain carries TRBV11-2 and TRBJ1-4, with 10 nucleotides matching TRBD1. V dropped 1 base and J dropped 6; count of bases not matched to a gene: 5. The CDR3 has 16 amino acids. The germline V gene encodes CDR1 SGHAT and CDR2 FQNNGV. The CDR3 reads CASSLVPGQGDEKLFF. For the CDR3, the DNA is TGTGCCAGCAGCTTAGTCCCCGGACAGGGGGATGAAAAACTGTTTTTT.

This clone appeared a few times. The chain joins TRBV7-2 to TRBJ1-3; a possible D gene is TRBD1 (5 bases). This CDR3 has 16 amino acids. V was pared by 6 bases and J by 0 bases, with 15 bases between. Germline V gene lookup returns CDR1 SGHTA and CDR2 FQGNSA. CDR3 nucleotide sequence: TGTGCCAGCAGGGGGGGAGGCCCATACTCTGGAAACACCATATATTTT. Protein product: CASRGGGPYSGNTIYF. The full variable domain, in which reference TRBV7-2 and TRBJ1-3 provide the parts outside the CDR3, is GAGVSQSPSNKVTEKGKDVELRCDPISGHTALYWYRQSLGQGLEFLIYFQGNSAPDKSGLPSDRFSAERTGGSVSTLTIQRTQQEDSAVYLCASRGGGPYSGNTIYFGEGSWLTVV.

The J gene is TRBJ1-1, the V gene TRBV10-2, with TRBD1 matching 8 bases. The CDR3 runs to 14 residues. Germline CDR1 and CDR2: WSHSY and SAAADI. The V gene end was trimmed by 5 bases and the J gene end by 0 bases; junction bases not matched to a gene: 2. The CDR3 region has the DNA TGCGCCAGCAGTCGCAGGGGGCTGAACACTGAAGCTTTCTTT. This translates into CASSRRGLNTEAFF.

V usage is TRBV5-1 and J usage is TRBJ2-7, with 7 bases aligning to TRBD1. The J segment lost 3 bases and the V segment lost 4 bases, leaving 7 bases of the junction unmatched. Germline values: CDR1 SGHRS, CDR2 YFSETQ. The CDR3 runs to 14 residues. In nucleotides, the CDR3 is TGCGCCAGCAGCATAAGAACAGGGGTCTACGAGCAGTACTTC. This sequence encodes CASSIRTGVYEQYF.

The chain links TRBV5-1 to TRBJ1-1; D call uncertain. Trimming left V 0 bases short and J 10 bases short, with 13 bases between. Germline V lookup: CDR1 SGHRS, CDR2 YFSETQ. The CDR3 length is 13 residues. The CDR3 is CASSLGLVTGAFF. The CDR3 coding sequence is TGCGCCAGCAGCTTGGGTTTAGTCACGGGAGCTTTCTTT.

V is TRBV4-2 and J is TRBJ2-4; maybe TRBD1 (6 bases). CDR1 is LGHNA, CDR2 YNFKEQ, per germline. The CDR3 consists of 16 residues. Deletions cut 4 bases from V and 6 bases from J, with 19 bases between. The CDR3 protein is CASSPGIVGRGNIQYF. The CDR3 DNA sequence: TGTGCCAGCAGCCCAGGTATTGTAGGCAGGGGAAACATTCAGTACTTC.

This clone was seen a handful of times. The rearrangement links TRBV7-8 to TRBJ2-2; a weak D match, TRBD2 (5 bases). Per germline, CDR1 SGHVS and CDR2 FQNEAQ. V lost 4 bases and J 6 bases, leaving 21 bases between the germline ends. CDR3 length: 17 residues. CDR3 sequence reads: CASSSARPDSLPGELFF. The CDR3 nucleotides read TGTGCCAGCAGCTCGGCCCGCCCGGACTCCCTCCCCGGGGAGCTGTTTTTT.

J is TRBJ1-5 and V is TRBV7-2, with D tentatively TRBD1 (5 bases). V dropped 8 bases and J dropped 4 bases, with 12 bases sitting between them. The CDR3 spans 13 residues. Germline V gene data show CDR1 as SGHTA and CDR2 as FQGNSA. The CDR3 is CASGGRGNQPQHF. The CDR3 DNA follows: TGTGCCAGCGGTGGGAGGGGTAATCAGCCCCAGCATTTT.

The V call is TRBV9, the J call TRBJ2-6; tentative D call: TRBD1 (5 bases). With 0 bases removed from V and 0 bases from J, the gap between germline ends came to 13 bases. Germline CDR1 is SGDLS and CDR2 is YYNGEE. The CDR3 sequence is 18 residues long. The CDR3 reads CASSVGVGARSGANVLTF. The CDR3 DNA is TGTGCCAGCAGCGTAGGAGTAGGGGCTCGCTCTGGGGCCAACGTCCTGACTTTC. The full variable domain, rest sourced from reference TRBV9 and TRBJ2-6, is DSGVTQTPKHLITATGQRVTLRCSPRSGDLSVYWYQQSLDQGLQFLIQYYNGEERAKGNILERFSAQQFPDLHSELNLSSLELGDSALYFCASSVGVGARSGANVLTFGAGSRLTVL.

The chain has TRBV7-8 and TRBJ1-5; D call uncertain. This CDR3 has 14 amino acids. Trimming took 0 bases from V and 7 from J, leaving 10 bases between them. From germline, CDR1 is SGHVS and CDR2 FQNEAQ. CDR3 sequence reads: CASSLAQVGQPQHF. DNA for the CDR3: TGTGCCAGCAGCTTAGCCCAGGTGGGCCAGCCCCAGCATTTT.

The rearrangement joins TRBV4-1 to TRBJ2-2; 7 nucleotides agree with TRBD2. Germline V gene lookup returns CDR1 MGHRA and CDR2 YSYEKL. The V and J ends lost 1 base and 0 bases, in that order; junction bases with no gene match: 5. CDR3 size: 17 residues. The CDR3 sequence: CASSQVALAANTGELFF. The CDR3 DNA follows: TGCGCCAGCAGCCAAGTCGCGCTAGCGGCGAACACCGGGGAGCTGTTTTTT.

The J gene is TRBJ1-5, the V gene TRBV7-9; 7 nucleotides agree with TRBD1. Germline CDR1 and CDR2: SEHNR and FQNEAQ (reference sequence). With V trimmed by 5 bases and J by 1 base, 5 bases remained unmatched. CDR3 size: 15 residues. The CDR3: CASSTSDRSNQPQHF. CDR3 sequence (DNA): TGTGCCAGCAGCACCTCGGACAGGAGCAATCAGCCCCAGCATTTT.